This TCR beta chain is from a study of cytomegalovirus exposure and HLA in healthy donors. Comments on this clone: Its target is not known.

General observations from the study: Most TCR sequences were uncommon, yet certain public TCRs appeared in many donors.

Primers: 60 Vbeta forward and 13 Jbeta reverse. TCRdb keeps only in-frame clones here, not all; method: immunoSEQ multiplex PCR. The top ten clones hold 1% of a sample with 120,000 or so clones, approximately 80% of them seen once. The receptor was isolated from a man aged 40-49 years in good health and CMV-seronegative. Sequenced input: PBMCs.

The CDR3 here is CASSMAGNNEKLFF. The CDR3 DNA reads as TGTGCCAGTAGTATGGCAGGAAATAATGAAAAACTGTTTTTT. This rearrangement joins TRBV19 to TRBJ1-4; no reliable D call. The CDR3 loop spans 14 amino acids. The germline V gene encodes CDR1 LNHDA and CDR2 SQIVND (reference sequence). V was shortened by 3 bases and J by 4 bases, with 9 bases between the two germline ends.